This T cell receptor (beta chain) stems from a study of identical twins. Regarding the study as a whole: It was out-of-frame TCR alpha sharing in monozygotic twins that models underestimated. The abundant beta clonotypes from cord blood had fewer insertions, and memory repertoires had none of this.

CDR1 is SGDLS, CDR2 YYNGEE, per germline. There are 15 residues in the CDR3. Between the trimmed V and J ends, which lost 3 bases and 0 bases, there was a span of 10 bases. Each CDR3 protein is one row after TCRdb ran MiXCR on the 5' RACE reads. The table lists approximately 210,000 distinct CDR3 sequences, approximately 9% of them singletons. To note about this clonotype: Its specificity is not known.

Sequenced sample: memory (CD45RO+) T cells sorted from blood. V is TRBV9 and J is TRBJ2-1; D is undetermined. This receptor was taken from a woman under 30 in good health. The CDR3 nucleotides are TGTGCCAGCAGCGGAGCCTCTCGCTCCTACAATGAGCAGTTCTTC. Its translation is CASSGASRSYNEQFF.